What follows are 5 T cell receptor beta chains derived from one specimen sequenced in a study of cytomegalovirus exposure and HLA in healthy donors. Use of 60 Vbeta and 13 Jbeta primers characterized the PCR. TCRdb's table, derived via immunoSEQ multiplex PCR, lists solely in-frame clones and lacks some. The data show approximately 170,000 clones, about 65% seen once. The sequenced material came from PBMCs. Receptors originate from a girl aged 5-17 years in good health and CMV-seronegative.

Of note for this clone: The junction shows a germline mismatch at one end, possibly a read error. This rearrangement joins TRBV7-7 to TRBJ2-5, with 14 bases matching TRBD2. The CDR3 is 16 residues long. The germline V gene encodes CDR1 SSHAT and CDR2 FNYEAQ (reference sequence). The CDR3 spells CASSTGTSGGLRTQYF. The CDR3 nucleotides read TGTGCTAGCAGCACGGGGACTAGCGGGGGCCTAAGGACCCAGTACTTC.

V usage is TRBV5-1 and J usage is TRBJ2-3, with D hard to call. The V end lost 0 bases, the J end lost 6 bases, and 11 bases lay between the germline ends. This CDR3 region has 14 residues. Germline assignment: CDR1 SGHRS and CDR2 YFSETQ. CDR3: CASSLGSPRDTQYF. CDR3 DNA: TGCGCCAGCAGCTTGGGGTCCCCTCGGGATACGCAGTATTTT.

The CDR3 here is CASSQNSLRTEQYF. Written as DNA, the CDR3 is TGTGCCAGCAGCCAGAACTCATTAAGGACAGAGCAGTACTTC. J is TRBJ2-7 and V is TRBV4-2; D is possibly TRBD1 (5 bases). Trimming stripped 3 bases from V and 7 bases from J, with 16 bases between. The CDR3 sequence is 14 residues long. Per germline, CDR1 LGHNA and CDR2 YNFKEQ.

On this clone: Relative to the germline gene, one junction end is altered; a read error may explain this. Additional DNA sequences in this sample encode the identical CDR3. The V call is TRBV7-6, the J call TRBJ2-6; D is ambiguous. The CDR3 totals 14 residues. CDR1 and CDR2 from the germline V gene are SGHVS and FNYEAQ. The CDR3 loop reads CASSPQSGANVLTF. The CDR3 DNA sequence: TGCGCCAGCAGCCCGCAGTCTGGGGCCAACGTCCTGACTTTC.

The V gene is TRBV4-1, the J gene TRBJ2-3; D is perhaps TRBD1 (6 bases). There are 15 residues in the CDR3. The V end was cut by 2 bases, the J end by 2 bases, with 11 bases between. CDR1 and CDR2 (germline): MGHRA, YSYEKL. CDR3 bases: TGCGCCAGCAGCCAAATGAGGGGGACCACAGATACGCAGTATTTT. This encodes CASSQMRGTTDTQYF.